These 4 T cell receptor beta chains came from one sample sequenced in a study of blood T cell repertoires in COVID-19. Sequencing used immunoSEQ multiplex PCR; TCRdb keeps in-frame clones, though not all of them. The sample lists around 310,000 clones; roughly 89% were seen once. The sequenced material came from PBMCs or T cells enriched from blood (not recorded which). These receptors were taken from a woman aged 25 to 45 who had recovered from COVID-19.

This chain uses TRBV28 with TRBJ2-5; perhaps TRBD1 as D (6 bases). CDR3 size: 18 residues. Trimming removed 4 bases from V and 0 bases from J, with 21 bases in between. Germline CDR1 is MDHEN and CDR2 is SYDVKM. Here the CDR3 DNA reads TGTGCCAGCAGTTCTCTCATTCAGCGGACAGCGTACCAAGAGACCCAGTACTTC. Translated, it gives CASSSLIQRTAYQETQYF.

This clone has just one count. The J gene is TRBJ2-7, the V gene TRBV5-5; 9 bases match TRBD2. After removal of 4 bases from V and 7 bases from J, the junction contained 12 bases not matched to a gene. Per germline, CDR1 SGHKS and CDR2 YYEKEE (reference sequence). CDR3 size: 15 residues. The CDR3 DNA reads as TGTGCCAGCAGCCCACAGGGGCGGGGGGGCCGGGAGCAGTACTTC. Protein sequence: CASSPQGRGGREQYF.

The chain recombines TRBV11-2 with TRBJ2-7; 7 nucleotides align to TRBD2. The V and J ends lost 4 bases and 1 base, in that order; junction bases with no gene match: 7. The CDR3 contains 15 residues. Germline CDR1 and CDR2: SGHAT and FQNNGV. The CDR3 DNA sequence: TGTGCCAGCAGCTCTTCTAGCGGTAGATCCTACGAGCAGTACTTC. Encoded protein: CASSSSSGRSYEQYF.

This clone appeared a single time. The genes are TRBV19 and TRBJ1-2, with D uncertain. Germline V CDR1 and CDR2: LNHDA, SQIVND (reference sequence). The CDR3 length is 13 residues. V lost 6 bases, J lost 3 bases, and 11 bases lay in between. The CDR3 DNA follows: TGTGCCAGTAGAAACCCCGTAGACTATGGCTACACCTTC. Translating it yields CASRNPVDYGYTF.